Following are 10 T cell receptor beta chains from one sample sequenced in a study of T cell changes during pregnancy in multiple sclerosis. Produced via immunoSEQ multiplex PCR; TCRdb's table is partial and in-frame only. The sample records 40,000 or so clones, roughly nine tenths being singletons. The sample consisted of CD4+ T cells from peripheral blood mononuclear cells, taken in the third trimester of pregnancy. The receptors derive from a female donor in good health, enrolled as a control in a pregnancy study.

This chain uses TRBV6-5 with TRBJ2-7; D remains ambiguous. V was shortened by 8 bases and J by 0 bases, with 17 bases between the two germline ends. This CDR3 spans 15 amino acids. CDR1 is MNHEY and CDR2 is SVGAGI in the germline V gene. The CDR3 DNA sequence: TGTGCCAGCCGGCGCCAGGCCGACGGCTCCTACGAGCAGTACTTC. It encodes CASRRQADGSYEQYF.

The chain has TRBV15 and TRBJ2-5; D might be TRBD2 (7 bases). The CDR3 covers 14 residues. V lost 3 bases to trimming and J lost 4 bases, with 12 bases between them. Looked up from germline, CDR1 is LNHNV and CDR2 is YYDKDF (reference sequence). The CDR3, as DNA: TGTGCCACCAGCAGGGGGGGGCTCGGAGAGACCCAGTACTTC. Amino acids: CATSRGGLGETQYF.

The genes are TRBV5-6 and TRBJ2-1; D is uncertain. V dropped 0 bases and J dropped 11 bases, with 6 bases sitting between them. The CDR3 contains 11 residues. Germline CDR1 reads SGHDT; CDR2 reads YYEEEE. The CDR3 DNA sequence: TGTGCCAGCAGCTTGGTAGAGCAGCAGTTCTTC. Translation: CASSLVEQQFF. The entire variable domain, with the rest obtained from reference TRBV5-6 and TRBJ2-1, is as follows: DAGVTQSPTHLIKTRGQQVTLRCSPKSGHDTVSWYQQALGQGPQFIFQYYEEEERQRGNFPDRFSGHQFPNYSSELNVNALLLGDSALYLCASSLVEQQFFGPGTRLTVL.

The J gene is TRBJ1-3, the V gene TRBV29-1; D call uncertain. This CDR3 spans 13 amino acids. Per germline, CDR1 SQVTM and CDR2 ANQGSEA. V gave up 4 bases and J gave up 0 bases, with 7 bases separating them. CDR3 sequence (DNA): TGCAGCGTTGCTGTGTCCTCTGGAAACACCATATATTTT. Translation gives CSVAVSSGNTIYF.

The chain joins TRBV5-6 to TRBJ2-1; 7 bases map to TRBD2. The CDR3 loop spans 17 amino acids. Germline values: CDR1 SGHDT, CDR2 YYEEEE. V lost 4 bases to trimming and J lost 2 bases; unmatched junction nucleotides: 12. The CDR3: CASSDGGPGTTYNEQFF. Written as DNA, the CDR3 is TGTGCCAGCAGCGACGGGGGTCCGGGGACTACCTACAATGAGCAGTTCTTC.

The chain joins TRBV5-1 to TRBJ1-2; D unresolved. The CDR3 is 14 amino acids. The V gene's germline CDR1 is SGHRS and CDR2 YFSETQ. V was trimmed by 5 bases and J by 2 bases, leaving 13 bases between them. The CDR3: CASRIEGYNYGYTF. In nucleotides, the CDR3 is TGCGCCAGCAGAATAGAGGGCTACAACTATGGCTACACCTTC.

The genes are TRBV29-1 and TRBJ2-5, with D possibly TRBD2 on 6 matching bases. V dropped 3 bases and J dropped 0 bases, with 11 bases sitting between them. This CDR3 is built from 14 residues. Germline V lookup: CDR1 SQVTM, CDR2 ANQGSEA. Here the CDR3 reads CSVDTAGNQETQYF. The CDR3 region has the DNA TGCAGCGTTGATACAGCGGGCAACCAAGAGACCCAGTACTTC.

This clone was recorded once. The genes are TRBV10-1 and TRBJ2-1; TRBD2 agrees at 8 bases. This CDR3 region has 16 residues. Germline assignment: CDR1 WNHNN and CDR2 SYGVQD (reference sequence). V was clipped by 5 bases and J by 0 bases; unmatched bases: 6. The CDR3: CASSSGGLSSYNEQFF. As DNA, the CDR3 is TGCGCCAGCAGTAGCGGGGGCCTGAGCTCCTACAATGAGCAGTTCTTC.

The gene calls are TRBV5-1 and TRBJ2-3; 9 bases agree with TRBD1. The CDR3 contains 15 residues. Germline CDR1 SGHRS, CDR2 YFSETQ. Unmatched junction bases numbered 6, after V lost 3 bases and J lost 4 bases. DNA of the CDR3: TGCGCCAGCAGCTCACAGGGGGCTCGCGCAGATACGCAGTATTTT. Residues: CASSSQGARADTQYF.

CDR3 amino acids: CASRDLDRVQNTEAFF. CDR3 DNA: TGTGCCAGCAGAGATCTAGACAGGGTACAGAACACTGAAGCTTTCTTT. This chain links TRBV2 with TRBJ1-1; 7 bases line up with TRBD1. Germline V gives CDR1 SNHLY, CDR2 FYNNEI. The CDR3 consists of 16 residues. Trimming cost V 6 bases and J 1 base; bases outside gene matches: 11. The full variable domain, completed using reference TRBV2 and TRBJ1-1, is EPEVTQTPSHQVTQMGQEVILRCVPISNHLYFYWYRQILGQKVEFLVSFYNNEISEKSEIFDDQFSVERPDGSNFTLKIRSTKLEDSAMYFCASRDLDRVQNTEAFFGQGTRLTVV.